The 20 T cell receptor beta chains below were found in one sample sequenced in a study of beta chain features in type 1 diabetes. cDNA synthesis used the whole RNA isolate, giving expressed TCRB sequences. Assay: immunoSEQ multiplex PCR; the TCRdb copy retains only in-frame clones and omits some. The sample carries under 300,000 clones, 25% to 30% recorded once. The source material was central memory CD4+ T cells from blood. Source of these receptors: a man between 25 and 39 years old in good health.

This rearrangement joins TRBV2 to TRBJ2-2, with D possibly being TRBD1 (6 bases). The CDR3 is 14 residues long. V lost 8 bases and J 4 bases, leaving 14 bases between the germline ends. The germline gives CDR1 SNHLY, CDR2 FYNNEI. The DNA of the CDR3 is TGTGCCAGCGCCATAACAGGGTCCACCGGGGAGCTGTTTTTT. As protein: CASAITGSTGELFF.

The rearrangement joins TRBV30 to TRBJ2-7; a possible D gene is TRBD2 (6 bases). Germline V gene sequence: CDR1 GTSNPN, CDR2 SVGIG (reference sequence). The CDR3 consists of 13 residues. Trimming cost V 3 bases and J 4 bases, with 13 bases left between them. CDR3 DNA sequence: TGTGCCTGGAGGAGGGAAGGGAGGTACGAGCAGTACTTC. It specifies CAWRREGRYEQYF. Together with reference TRBV30 and TRBJ2-7, the CDR3 gives the full variable domain: SQTIHQWPATLVQPVGSPLSLECTVEGTSNPNLYWYRQAAGRGLQLLFYSVGIGQISSEVPQNLSASRPQDRQFILSSKKLLLSDSGFYLCAWRREGRYEQYFGPGTRLTVT.

CDR3 nucleotides: TGTGCCTGGCCCTCTCACCTTAGCGGGAGGGCCGACTACGAGCAGTACTTC. This sequence encodes CAWPSHLSGRADYEQYF. The chain employs TRBV30 and TRBJ2-7; 11 bases are a match to TRBD2. Trimming removed 5 bases from V and 3 bases from J; junction bases left unmatched: 15. The CDR3 has 17 amino acids. Germline CDR1 GTSNPN, CDR2 SVGIG (reference sequence).

The chain recombines TRBV5-6 with TRBJ2-1; the D is unclear. Germline lookup yields CDR1 SGHDT and CDR2 YYEEEE. V lost 4 bases and J 6 bases, leaving 14 bases between the germline ends. This CDR3 has 14 residues. CDR3: CASSLPLQPNEQFF. CDR3 nucleotides: TGTGCCAGCAGCCTGCCGCTACAGCCCAATGAGCAGTTCTTC.

The chain recombines TRBV15 with TRBJ2-7; D possibly matches TRBD1 or TRBD2 (5 bases each). The CDR3 loop spans 15 amino acids. V was shortened by 0 bases and J by 5 bases, with 14 bases between the two germline ends. Germline CDR1 reads LNHNV; CDR2 reads YYDKDF (reference sequence). The chain's CDR3 is CATSREGTSAHEQYF. CDR3 nucleotides: TGTGCCACCAGCAGAGAAGGGACCTCTGCCCACGAGCAGTACTTC.

The chain has TRBV5-1 and TRBJ2-7; D is possibly TRBD2 (5 bases). The germline V gene encodes CDR1 SGHRS and CDR2 YFSETQ. Trimming left V 5 bases short and J 0 bases short, with 12 bases between. CDR3 length equals 14 residues. CDR3 DNA: TGCGCCAGCAGGGACGGTGGGAGCTCCTACGAGCAGTACTTC. It specifies CASRDGGSSYEQYF.

This clone was detected many times. The chain recombines TRBV29-1 with TRBJ2-1, with TRBD1 matching 7 bases. J gave up 14 bases and V 3 bases, and 10 bases lay outside the gene matches. Per the germline V gene, CDR1 is SQVTM and CDR2 is ANQGSEA. This CDR3 is 12 amino acids long. CDR3 sequence (DNA): TGCAGCGTTGAGACAGGGTCCCTCAATGAGTTCTTC. Translated: CSVETGSLNEFF.

Written as DNA, the CDR3 is TGCGCCAGCAGCCAGCCGGGACAGAGAAATGAAAAACTGTTTTTT. Its protein product is CASSQPGQRNEKLFF. The chain carries TRBV4-1 and TRBJ1-4, with 7 nucleotides matching TRBD1. This CDR3 has 15 amino acids. The V segment lost 3 bases and the J segment 5 bases; nucleotides outside the gene matches: 6. Germline V gene sequence: CDR1 MGHRA, CDR2 YSYEKL.

This rearrangement joins TRBV18 to TRBJ2-7, with D tentatively TRBD2 (5 bases). The V gene's germline CDR1 is KGHSH and CDR2 LQKENI. The CDR3 spans 12 residues. V was cut by 3 bases and J by 5 bases, with 8 bases left in between. CDR3 residues: CASSPAGHEQYF. For the CDR3, the DNA is TGTGCCAGCTCACCCGCGGGCCACGAGCAGTACTTC.

This clone was observed a few times. V gene TRBV2 combines with J gene TRBJ1-4; 8 bases are shared with TRBD1. The germline gives CDR1 SNHLY, CDR2 FYNNEI. The CDR3 totals 14 residues. Germline trimming cut 5 bases from V and 7 bases from J; bases unmatched to any gene: 6. The CDR3 DNA reads as TGTGCCAGCAGTTCCGACAGGGGAATTGAAAAACTGTTTTTT. Its translation: CASSSDRGIEKLFF.

The chain's CDR3 is CAWRLPGANVLTF. The CDR3, as DNA: TGTGCCTGGCGGCTCCCTGGGGCCAACGTCCTGACTTTC. The chain carries TRBV30 and TRBJ2-6; D remains unclear. The CDR3 contains 13 residues. Trimming took off 5 bases at V and 2 bases at J, with 7 bases between the two ends. CDR1 and CDR2 (germline): GTSNPN, SVGIG (reference sequence).

The gene calls are TRBV2 and TRBJ2-1; D remains ambiguous. CDR3 length equals 12 residues. Germline V CDR1 and CDR2: SNHLY, FYNNEI. Trimming shortened V by 7 bases and J by 9 bases, and 13 bases separated the two germline ends. CDR3 in DNA: TGTGCCAGCATTTCTAGGGAACTTGAGCAGTTCTTC. Translation: CASISRELEQFF.

The chain is built from TRBV5-4 and TRBJ2-7; no clear D gene. This CDR3 comprises 10 residues. From germline, CDR1 is SGHNT and CDR2 YYREEE (reference sequence). V lost 1 base to trimming and J lost 12 bases, with 8 bases between them. CDR3 in amino acids: CASSLWVAYF. In DNA, the CDR3 is TGTGCCAGCAGCTTGTGGGTGGCGTACTTC.

The sample holds a few counts of this clone. The V call is TRBV11-2, the J call TRBJ2-3; no clear D. V gave up 2 bases and J gave up 0 bases, with 15 bases separating them. The CDR3 is made up of 17 amino acids. The germline V gene has CDR1 SGHAT and CDR2 FQNNGV. The CDR3 sequence: CASSLMSAVGSTDTQYF. CDR3 nucleotides: TGTGCCAGCAGCTTAATGTCGGCTGTTGGCAGCACAGATACGCAGTATTTT. Looking up the rest from reference TRBV11-2 and TRBJ2-3 gives the full variable domain: EAGVAQSPRYKIIEKRQSVAFWCNPISGHATLYWYQQILGQGPKLLIQFQNNGVVDDSQLPKDRFSAERLKGVDSTLKIQPAKLEDSAVYLCASSLMSAVGSTDTQYFGPGTRLTVL.

V usage is TRBV7-7 and J usage is TRBJ2-3, with D unresolved. V lost 1 base and J 10 bases, leaving 15 bases between the germline ends. CDR1 SSHAT and CDR2 FNYEAQ come from the germline V gene (reference sequence). This CDR3 comprises 14 residues. The CDR3 nucleotides are TGTGCCAGCAGCTTAGGGCGTCAGCAGTCCGCGCAGTATTTT. Protein: CASSLGRQQSAQYF.

Only a few counts were recorded for this clone. The chain has TRBV19 and TRBJ2-5; no clear D gene. This CDR3 contains 12 residues. Germline CDR1 and CDR2: LNHDA and SQIVND (reference sequence). V lost 4 bases and J lost 2, with 5 bases in between. Here the CDR3 DNA reads TGTGCCAGTAGTAGAGGTCAAGAGACCCAGTACTTC. It encodes CASSRGQETQYF. Combining the CDR3 with reference TRBV19 and TRBJ2-5 gives the whole variable domain DGGITQSPKYLFRKEGQNVTLSCEQNLNHDAMYWYRQDPGQGLRLIYYSQIVNDFQKGDIAEGYSVSREKKESFPLTVTSAQKNPTAFYLCASSRGQETQYFGPGTRLLVL.

The chain combines TRBV5-1 with TRBJ2-3; D might be TRBD2 (5 bases). Germline V gene sequence: CDR1 SGHRS, CDR2 YFSETQ. This CDR3 is 14 amino acids long. V dropped 0 bases and J dropped 3 bases, with 8 bases sitting between them. The CDR3, as DNA: TGCGCCAGCAGCTTGGTAATAGCGACAGATACGCAGTATTTT. As protein: CASSLVIATDTQYF.

In its sample, this clone was seen a few times. The J gene is TRBJ2-1, the V gene TRBV29-1; 7 bases align to TRBD2. CDR3 size: 13 residues. Germline values: CDR1 SQVTM, CDR2 ANQGSEA. The ends lost 6 bases at V and 5 bases at J; junction bases unmatched: 7. CDR3 in DNA: TGCAGCGTAGCGGGGCAGGGCCACAATGAGCAGTTCTTC. Translated, it gives CSVAGQGHNEQFF.

The genes are TRBV7-9 and TRBJ1-1; D unresolved. V was trimmed by 3 bases and J by 5 bases, leaving 13 bases between them. The germline gives CDR1 SEHNR, CDR2 FQNEAQ (reference sequence). This CDR3 is built from 14 residues. The CDR3 DNA is TGTGCCAGCAGCTTCACTCAGGAAGGGACTGAAGCTTTCTTT. Amino acid sequence: CASSFTQEGTEAFF.

This clone has just a few counts. At one of its ends the junction is not consistent with the germline gene, which may arise from a read error. The gene calls are TRBV28 and TRBJ1-2; D is unclear. The CDR3 is made up of 10 amino acids. CDR1 is MDHEN, CDR2 SYDVKM, per germline. In nucleotides, the CDR3 is TGTGCCAGCAGTTCTCATTTCGTTCTCTTC. Translated, it gives CASSSHFVLF.